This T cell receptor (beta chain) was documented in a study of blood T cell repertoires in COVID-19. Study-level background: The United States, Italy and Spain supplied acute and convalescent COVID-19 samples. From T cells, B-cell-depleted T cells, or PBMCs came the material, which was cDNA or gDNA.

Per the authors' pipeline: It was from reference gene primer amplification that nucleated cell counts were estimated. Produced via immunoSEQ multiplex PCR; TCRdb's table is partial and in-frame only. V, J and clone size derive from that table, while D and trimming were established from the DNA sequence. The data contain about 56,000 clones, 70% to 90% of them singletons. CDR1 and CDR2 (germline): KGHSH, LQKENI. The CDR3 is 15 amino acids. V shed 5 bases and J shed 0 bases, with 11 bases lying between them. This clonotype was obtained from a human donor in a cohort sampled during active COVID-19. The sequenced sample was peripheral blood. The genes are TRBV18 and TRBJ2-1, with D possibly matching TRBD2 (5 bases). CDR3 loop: CASSSSGSSYNEQFF. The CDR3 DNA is TGTGCCAGCTCATCTTCGGGGAGCTCCTACAATGAGCAGTTCTTC.